The present TCR beta chain was sequenced within a study of spatial heterogeneity in lung cancer. Notes on the study in general: Resection blood, more than follow-up blood, showed ubiquitous expanded tumor TCRs.

In the case of this clonotype: Its antigen is undetermined. Sequence at one end of the junction differs from germline and may be a read error.

As for time point: sample taken at primary tumor resection. Tumor, nontumor lung or frozen PBMC supplied whole RNA that was sequenced unsorted. Samples were obtained from approximately 76 donors, all untreated early-stage non-small cell lung cancer patients. CDR3 length: 13 residues. The germline CDR1 and CDR2 sequences are SGHRS and YFSETQ. Every individual TCR cDNA molecule carried its own unique molecular identifier, which allowed correction of PCR and sequencing errors. TCRdb called the 5' RACE reads again in MiXCR, with one record for every CDR3 protein. The sample has 50,000 or so distinct CDR3 sequences; about an eighth are singletons.

The receptor was derived from a female donor with early-stage non-small cell lung cancer. V is TRBV5-1 and J is TRBJ2-1; weak D call: TRBD1 (5 bases). The specimen was PBMCs, collected at surgery. In nucleotides, the CDR3 is TGCACCAGCAGCAACGACAGCCCCAATGAGCAGTTCTTC. Its protein product is CTSSNDSPNEQFF.